Listed below are T cell receptor beta chains from one sample, sequenced in a study of shared clonotypes between healthy human individuals. The method was immunoSEQ multiplex PCR; TCRdb's version includes in-frame clones alone and lacks a portion of them. Of under 1,100,000 clones detected, roughly 70% appear once; the ten largest clones hold approximately 1.5%. The sequencing sample was made of memory CD4+ T cells sorted from blood. These receptors all stem from a young man in good health. Both conserved end residues are part of each CDR3. The order of the fields is clone size, J gene, V gene, D gene, CDR3 DNA, CDR3 protein. The D gene is left open where the match is weak. Rows may omit the clone size; those that give it use once, few, many or a size class.

>-|TRBJ2-2|TRBV6-5|-
TGTGCCAGCGGGAGGCAGGGAACCCCCGGGGAGCTGTTTTTT
CASGRQGTPGELFF
>-|TRBJ2-2|TRBV18|-
TGTGCCAGCTCAAACAGGAACACCGGGGAGCTGTTTTTT
CASSNRNTGELFF
>-|TRBJ1-5|TRBV5-3|-
TGTGCCAGAAGCTTTCACGTGGCAGGGGAGGAGTATCGCAATCAGCCCCAGCATTTT
CARSFHVAGEEYRNQPQHF
>-|TRBJ2-7|TRBV7-2|-
TGTGCCAGCAGCCGGGACAAGATCTCCTACGAGCAGTACTTC
CASSRDKISYEQYF
>-|TRBJ2-7|TRBV29-1|-
TGCAGCGTCGGACAGCTAAATTACGAGCAGTACTTC
CSVGQLNYEQYF
>-|TRBJ1-1|TRBV4-1|-
TGCGCCAGCAGCCAAGATCGGGGGTTCGGGGAAACTGAAGCTTTCTTT
CASSQDRGFGETEAFF
>-|TRBJ1-1|TRBV9|TRBD1
TGTGCCAGCAGCGTTCGGGACAGGCCGAACACTGAAGCTTTCTTT
CASSVRDRPNTEAFF
>-|TRBJ2-3|TRBV11-3|-
TGTGCCAGCAGCTTACCTAACTCGGCAGATACGCAGTATTTT
CASSLPNSADTQYF
>-|TRBJ2-5|TRBV5-4|-
TGTGCCAGCAGCTTGGCCAATGGGGCAGGGGAGACCCAGTACTTC
CASSLANGAGETQYF
>-|TRBJ1-6|TRBV30|-
TGTGCCTGGAGGGAGGACAGTTTTACACCCCTCCACTTT
CAWREDSFTPLHF
>few|TRBJ2-7|TRBV4-1|-
TGCGCCAGCAGCCAAACCCTAGGAGCGAGAACCTACGAGCAGTACTTC
CASSQTLGARTYEQYF
>-|TRBJ1-5|TRBV4-2|-
TGTGCCAGCAGCCAAGGGACGGACCAAGAGACCCAGCATTTT
CASSQGTDQETQHF
>once|TRBJ2-7|TRBV19|-
TGTGCCAGTAGTGAGGTGGGAGTGACTTCCTACGAGCAGTACTTC
CASSEVGVTSYEQYF
>-|TRBJ1-2|TRBV30|TRBD1
TGTGCCTGGAGTGCGGACAGGGGAAATGGCTACACCTTC
CAWSADRGNGYTF
>-|TRBJ1-1|TRBV6-6|-
TGTGCCAGTGGGGACACCCAAGCTTTCTTT
CASGDTQAFF
>-|TRBJ1-6|TRBV30|-
TGTGCCTGGAATGGCCGAGAGTCACCCCTCCACTTT
CAWNGRESPLHF
>-|TRBJ1-6|TRBV19|TRBD1
TGTGCCACCAGGCGGGACAGGGTCGATAATTCACCCCTCCACTTT
CATRRDRVDNSPLHF
>-|TRBJ1-1|TRBV30|TRBD1
TGTGCCTGGAGGGGGGGGACAGTTGAAGCTTTCTTT
CAWRGGTVEAFF
>-|TRBJ2-1|TRBV6-5|TRBD1
TGTGCCAGCAGTTACCACACAGGGGGCTACAATGAGCAGTTCTTC
CASSYHTGGYNEQFF
>few|TRBJ2-7|TRBV7-8|TRBD2
TGTGCCAGCAGCTTGGGAGCGGGGGCCCTCTCCTACGAGCAGTACTTC
CASSLGAGALSYEQYF
>-|TRBJ2-1|TRBV5-4|TRBD2
TGTGCCAGCAGCTGGGGGTGGAGCGGGGGTTACAATGAGCAGTTCTTC
CASSWGWSGGYNEQFF
>-|TRBJ2-2|TRBV27|-
TGTGCCAGCAGTTTGTATAGGAACACCGGGGAGCTGTTTTTT
CASSLYRNTGELFF
>-|TRBJ2-1|TRBV4-1|-
TGCGCCAGCAGTGCGGGTTACTACAATGAGCAGTTCTTC
CASSAGYYNEQFF
>many|TRBJ2-2|TRBV5-1|TRBD2
TGCGCCAGCAGCCCAGGACTAGCGTTTTCAGTCGGGGAGCTGTTTTTT
CASSPGLAFSVGELFF
>-|TRBJ2-2|TRBV7-2|-
TGTGCCAGCAGCTTAGCCCCTCCCGCGATGGAGCTGTTTTTT
CASSLAPPAMELFF
>-|TRBJ1-6|TRBV7-2|-
TGTGCCAGCAGCCCAGAGTCCTATAATTCACCCCTCCACTTT
CASSPESYNSPLHF
>-|TRBJ2-3|TRBV2|TRBD2
TGTGCCAGCAGTGAAGGCGGTAGCGGGGGTGGCGCAGATACGCAGTATTTT
CASSEGGSGGGADTQYF
>-|TRBJ2-3|TRBV7-2|-
TGTGCCAGCAGCTTTCGCGGGGATACGCAGTATTTT
CASSFRGDTQYF
>-|TRBJ2-2|TRBV10-2|-
TGCGCCAGCAGTGTTGGCTACAACACCGGGGAGCTGTTTTTT
CASSVGYNTGELFF
>-|TRBJ2-6|TRBV4-1|-
TGCGCCAGCAGCCAAGCAGACAGTCGCTCTGGGGCCAACGTCCTGACTTTC
CASSQADSRSGANVLTF
>-|TRBJ2-7|TRBV5-6|-
TGTGCCAGCACCTCCCCGATGCAGGGATCCCACGAGCAGTACTTC
CASTSPMQGSHEQYF
>-|TRBJ2-6|TRBV7-2|-
TGTGCCAGCAGCTTATCAGTCTCTGGGGCCAACGTCCTGACTTTC
CASSLSVSGANVLTF
>-|TRBJ1-1|TRBV5-1|-
TGCGCCAGCAGCCGAGCCCAGGGGAACACTGAAGCTTTCTTT
CASSRAQGNTEAFF
>-|TRBJ1-1|TRBV19|TRBD1
TGTGCCAGTAGTATCGGGACAGGGGTGTATCGGAACACTGAAGCTTTCTTT
CASSIGTGVYRNTEAFF
>-|TRBJ1-2|TRBV20-1|TRBD1
TGCAGTGCGGACAGGGATGGCTACACCTTC
CSADRDGYTF
>-|TRBJ1-1|TRBV5-6|-
TGTGCCAGCATAGGGCAAATGAACACTGAAGCTTTCTTT
CASIGQMNTEAFF
>-|TRBJ1-6|TRBV14|-
TGTGCCAGCAGCCAAGGTCCGCGATCACCCCTCCACTTT
CASSQGPRSPLHF
>-|TRBJ2-5|TRBV6-6|-
TGTGCCAGCAGCAAGGCGAGAGAGACCCAGTACTTC
CASSKARETQYF
>-|TRBJ1-1|TRBV5-1|TRBD1
TGCGCCAGCAGCGGGACAGGGGGCGGCATGAACACTGAAGCTTTCTTT
CASSGTGGGMNTEAFF
>-|TRBJ2-1|TRBV5-6|TRBD2
TGTGCCAGCAGCTTACGGAGCGGGAGTATGAATGAGCAGTTCTTC
CASSLRSGSMNEQFF
>many|TRBJ2-7|TRBV10-3|TRBD2
TGTGCCATCAGTGAGGTGGGAGGGCCGGGTGAGCAGTACTTC
CAISEVGGPGEQYF
>-|TRBJ1-2|TRBV6-5|TRBD1
TGTGCCAGCAGGGCAGGGGGGGTCGGCTATGGCTACACCTTC
CASRAGGVGYGYTF
>few|TRBJ1-1|TRBV7-7|TRBD1
TGTGCTAGCAGCTTAACGGACAGGGCGCGAGCTTTCTTT
CASSLTDRARAFF